This T cell receptor (beta chain) was sequenced during a study of blood T cell repertoires in COVID-19. Whole-study context: Researchers got acute and convalescent COVID-19 samples from the United States, Italy and Spain.

The authors' processing: The assay estimated nucleated cells by amplifying reference gene primers. Assay: immunoSEQ multiplex PCR; the TCRdb copy retains only in-frame clones and omits some. V and J calls and clone size are given by that table; D and trimming were obtained from the DNA. Of some 150,000 clones in the sample, nearly 85% were seen once. The CDR3 runs to 14 residues. The germline V gene encodes CDR1 SGHRS and CDR2 YFSETQ. J lost 1 base, V lost 5 bases, and 5 bases had no gene match. With respect to this clone: Other DNA variants within this sample encode the same CDR3.

The sequenced material came from peripheral blood. The TCR sequence derives from a human donor in a cohort sampled during active COVID-19. The rearrangement uses TRBV5-1 and TRBJ1-1; the match to TRBD1 covers 7 bases. In DNA, the CDR3 is TGCGCCAGCAGTTCGGGACAGCCGAACACTGAAGCTTTCTTT. Translation: CASSSGQPNTEAFF.